This T cell receptor (beta chain) was identified during a study of Graves' ophthalmopathy and Graves' hyperthyroidism. Study results and limitations: Among expanded thyroid clonotypes above 0.001 frequency, most also occurred in blood.

Using RNA transcripts, the TCR beta CDR3 regions were amplified. Amplification began with first-round RT-PCR using HTBI primers, then second-round multiplex PCR was performed. TCRdb fed the multiplex PCR reads into MiXCR, producing one record per CDR3 protein. The data contain approximately 1.2 million distinct CDR3 sequences, about two fifths of them seen just once; the ten biggest clones take up around 10%. The germline V gene has CDR1 SGHVS and CDR2 FNYEAQ. CDR3 length: 15 residues. To note about this clonotype: Its matching antigen is unknown. The junction does not match germline at one end; this may be a read error.

This chain links TRBV7-6 with TRBJ1-4; D might be TRBD1 (5 bases). The sequenced sample was peripheral blood or thyroid tissue (not recorded which). This sequence was found in an adult man with Graves' hyperthyroidism. The CDR3: CASSPSDRGSEKLLF. The DNA for the CDR3 is TGTGCCAGCAGCCCCTCCGATCGGGGGAGCGAAAAACTGCTTTTT.